This T cell receptor (beta chain) was recorded in a study of cytomegalovirus exposure and HLA in healthy donors. Across the whole study: HLA-typed donors contributed about 85 million unique TCRs, which were held in an early data release. Researchers found that less than 90% of 398 genotyped donors fell within the Caucasian-associated ancestry cluster. Study-level findings and limits: Segments of the TCR beta V type were, in most cases, productive about 87% or about 30% of the time in an earlier analysis.

J was trimmed by 5 bases and V by 0 bases; bases with no gene match: 11. Germline CDR1 SGDLS, CDR2 YYNGEE. CDR3 length: 17 amino acids. Researchers ran the PCR with 60 Vbeta and 13 Jbeta primers. Profiled with immunoSEQ multiplex PCR; TCRdb holds only in-frame clones, not every one. Here the sample spans roughly 90,000 clones, just under 80% being singletons. Comments on this clone: Its antigen is not identified.

This clonotype was obtained from a man younger than 45 in good health and CMV-seronegative. This chain joins TRBV9 and TRBJ2-5; 9 bases fit TRBD2. The sequencing sample was made of PBMCs. The CDR3 protein is CASSVGRLAGTEETQYF. The CDR3 DNA reads TGTGCCAGCAGCGTAGGACGCCTAGCGGGAACGGAGGAGACCCAGTACTTC. The full variable domain, in which reference TRBV9 and TRBJ2-5 provide the parts outside the CDR3, is DSGVTQTPKHLITATGQRVTLRCSPRSGDLSVYWYQQSLDQGLQFLIQYYNGEERAKGNILERFSAQQFPDLHSELNLSSLELGDSALYFCASSVGRLAGTEETQYFGPGTRLLVL.